This T cell receptor (beta chain) was captured by sequencing in a study of blood T cell repertoires in COVID-19. Across the study: T cells, B-cell-depleted T cells, or PBMCs supplied cDNA or gDNA.

Trimming removed 2 bases at V and 4 bases at J, with 18 bases between. CDR3 length: 17 amino acids. Germline values: CDR1 LGHNT, CDR2 FRNRAP. Authors' processing steps: By means of reference gene primer amplification, nucleated cell counts were estimated. Clones were read by immunoSEQ multiplex PCR, and TCRdb kept only the in-frame ones, dropping some. Clone size and V and J calls were adopted from that table, with D and trimming inferred from the DNA. The sample consists of about 62,000 clones, approximately 90% of them appearing once. The sequence derives from a human donor in a cohort sampled during active COVID-19. Material: peripheral blood. The genes are TRBV12-5 and TRBJ1-5, with D perhaps TRBD1 (6 bases). CDR3 bases: TGTGCTAGTGGTTTGTCTCCTTCGGGGAGGGGGAATCAGCCCCAGCATTTT. This encodes CASGLSPSGRGNQPQHF.